Described below is a single T cell receptor (beta chain) sequence and its context. Its specificity is unknown. This sample is part of a study of long-term antiretroviral therapy in people with HIV. General study results and limits: Blood dating 2004 to 2017 may reflect older ART regimens.

With 5 bases removed from V and 3 bases from J, the gap between germline ends came to 17 bases. The CDR3 is 15 amino acids. Per the germline V gene, CDR1 is SGHNT and CDR2 is YYREEE (reference sequence). At the survey level, the v3.0 immunoSEQ assay was run. Clones were read by immunoSEQ multiplex PCR, and TCRdb kept only the in-frame ones, dropping some. The sample comprises about 32,000 clones, roughly 97% of which are singletons, and approximately 2% rests with the top ten. The input for sequencing was unsorted PBMCs, taken 7.6 years after starting antiretroviral therapy. This TCR derives from a young man with HIV. V and J are TRBV5-4 and TRBJ1-1; no clear D gene. The CDR3 DNA sequence: TGTGCCAGCAGATTAAGCGCGGGGTCGGACACTGAAGCTTTCTTT. It specifies CASRLSAGSDTEAFF.